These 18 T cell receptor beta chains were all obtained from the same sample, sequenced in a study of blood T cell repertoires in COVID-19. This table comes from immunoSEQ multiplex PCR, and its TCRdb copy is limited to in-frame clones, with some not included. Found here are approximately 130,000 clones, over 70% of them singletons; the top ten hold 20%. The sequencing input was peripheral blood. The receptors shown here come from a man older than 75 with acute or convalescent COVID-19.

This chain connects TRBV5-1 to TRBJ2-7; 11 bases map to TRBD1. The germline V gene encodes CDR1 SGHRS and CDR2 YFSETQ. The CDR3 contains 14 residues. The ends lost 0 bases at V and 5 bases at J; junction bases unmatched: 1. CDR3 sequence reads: CASSLGDRGNEQYF. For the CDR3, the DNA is TGCGCCAGCAGCTTGGGGGACAGGGGGAACGAGCAGTACTTC.

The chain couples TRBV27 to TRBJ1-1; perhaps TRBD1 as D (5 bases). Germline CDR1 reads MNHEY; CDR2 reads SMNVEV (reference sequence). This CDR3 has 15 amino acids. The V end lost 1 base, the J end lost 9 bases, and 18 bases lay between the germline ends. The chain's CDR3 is CASSLYPGLLAQAFF. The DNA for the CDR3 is TGTGCCAGCAGTTTATATCCGGGACTCCTGGCTCAAGCTTTCTTT.

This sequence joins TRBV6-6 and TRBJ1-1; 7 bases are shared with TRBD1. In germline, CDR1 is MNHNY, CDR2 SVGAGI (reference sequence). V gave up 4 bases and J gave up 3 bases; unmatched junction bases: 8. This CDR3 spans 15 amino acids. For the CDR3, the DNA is TGTGCCAGCAGTTCCAGGGGGAGGAAAGACACTGAAGCTTTCTTT. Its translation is CASSSRGRKDTEAFF.

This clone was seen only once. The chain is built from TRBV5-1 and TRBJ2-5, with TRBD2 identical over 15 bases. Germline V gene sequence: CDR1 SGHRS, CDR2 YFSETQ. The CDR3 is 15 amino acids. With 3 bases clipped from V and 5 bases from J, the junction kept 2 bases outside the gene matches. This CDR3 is CASSSGLAGGETQYF. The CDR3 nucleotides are TGCGCCAGCAGCTCCGGACTAGCGGGGGGGGAGACCCAGTACTTC. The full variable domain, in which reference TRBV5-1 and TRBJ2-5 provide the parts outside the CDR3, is KAGVTQTPRYLIKTRGQQVTLSCSPISGHRSVSWYQQTPGQGLQFLFEYFSETQRNKGNFPGRFSGRQFSNSRSEMNVSTLELGDSALYLCASSSGLAGGETQYFGPGTRLLVL.

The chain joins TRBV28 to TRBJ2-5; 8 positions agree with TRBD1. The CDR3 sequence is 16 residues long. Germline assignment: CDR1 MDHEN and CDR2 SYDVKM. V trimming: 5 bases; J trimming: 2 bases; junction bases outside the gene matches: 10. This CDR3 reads CASSNRQGRPQETQYF. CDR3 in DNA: TGTGCCAGCAGTAACAGACAGGGGAGGCCTCAAGAGACCCAGTACTTC.

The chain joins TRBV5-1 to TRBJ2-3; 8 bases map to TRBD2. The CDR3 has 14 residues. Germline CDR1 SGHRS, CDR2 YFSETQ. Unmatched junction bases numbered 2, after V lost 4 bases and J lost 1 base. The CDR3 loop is CASSPLAGTDTQYF. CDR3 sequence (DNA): TGCGCCAGCAGCCCACTAGCGGGCACAGATACGCAGTATTTT. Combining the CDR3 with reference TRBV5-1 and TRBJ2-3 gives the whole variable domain KAGVTQTPRYLIKTRGQQVTLSCSPISGHRSVSWYQQTPGQGLQFLFEYFSETQRNKGNFPGRFSGRQFSNSRSEMNVSTLELGDSALYLCASSPLAGTDTQYFGPGTRLTVL.

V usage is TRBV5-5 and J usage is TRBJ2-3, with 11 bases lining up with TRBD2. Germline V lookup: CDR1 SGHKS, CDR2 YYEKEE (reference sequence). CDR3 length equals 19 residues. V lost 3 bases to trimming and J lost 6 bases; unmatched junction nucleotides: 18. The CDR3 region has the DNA TGTGCCAGCAGCTCCCTCTACTTTAGCGGGGGGGTAACTTGGGATACGCAGTATTTT. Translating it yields CASSSLYFSGGVTWDTQYF. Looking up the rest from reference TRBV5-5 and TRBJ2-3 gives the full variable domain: DAGVTQSPTHLIKTRGQQVTLRCSPISGHKSVSWYQQVLGQGPQFIFQYYEKEERGRGNFPDRFSARQFPNYSSELNVNALLLGDSALYLCASSSLYFSGGVTWDTQYFGPGTRLTVL.

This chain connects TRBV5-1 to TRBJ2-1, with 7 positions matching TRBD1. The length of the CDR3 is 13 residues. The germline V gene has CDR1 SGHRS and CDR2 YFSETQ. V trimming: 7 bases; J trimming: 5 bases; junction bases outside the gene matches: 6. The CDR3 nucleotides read TGCGCCAGCTATAGACAGGGTCACAATGAGCAGTTCTTC. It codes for CASYRQGHNEQFF.

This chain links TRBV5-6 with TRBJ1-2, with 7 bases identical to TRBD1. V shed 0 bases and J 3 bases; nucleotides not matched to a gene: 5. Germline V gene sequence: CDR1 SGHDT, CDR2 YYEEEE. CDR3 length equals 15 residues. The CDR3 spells CASSLVDREDYGYTF. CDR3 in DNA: TGTGCCAGCAGCTTGGTTGACAGGGAGGACTATGGCTACACCTTC.

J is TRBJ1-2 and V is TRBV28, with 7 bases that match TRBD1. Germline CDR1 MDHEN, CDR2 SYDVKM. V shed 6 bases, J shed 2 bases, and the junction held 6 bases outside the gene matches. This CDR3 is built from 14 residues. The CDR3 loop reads CASSPRDRNYGYTF. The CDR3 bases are TGTGCCAGCAGCCCGAGGGACAGAAACTATGGCTACACCTTC.

For the CDR3, the DNA is TGTGCCAGCAGCGTACTGTGGGACAGGGTTAAAGGGGCCGGGGAGCTGTTTTTT. Its protein is CASSVLWDRVKGAGELFF. The V call is TRBV25-1, the J call TRBJ2-2, with 9 bases aligning to TRBD1. Germline assignment: CDR1 MGHDK and CDR2 SYGVNS. There are 18 residues in the CDR3. V lost 6 bases, J lost 6 bases, and 17 bases stayed unmatched.

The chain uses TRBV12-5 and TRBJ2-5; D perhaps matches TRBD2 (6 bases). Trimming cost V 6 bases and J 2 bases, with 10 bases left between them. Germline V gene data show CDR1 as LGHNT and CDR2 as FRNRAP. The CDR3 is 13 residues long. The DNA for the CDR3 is TGTGCTAGTGGCTGGGGACTGCAAGAGACCCAGTACTTC. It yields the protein CASGWGLQETQYF.

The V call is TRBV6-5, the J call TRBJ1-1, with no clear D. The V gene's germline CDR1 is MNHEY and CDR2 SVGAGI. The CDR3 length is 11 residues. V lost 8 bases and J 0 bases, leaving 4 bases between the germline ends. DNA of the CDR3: TGTGCCAGCGTAGTGAACACTGAAGCTTTCTTT. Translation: CASVVNTEAFF.

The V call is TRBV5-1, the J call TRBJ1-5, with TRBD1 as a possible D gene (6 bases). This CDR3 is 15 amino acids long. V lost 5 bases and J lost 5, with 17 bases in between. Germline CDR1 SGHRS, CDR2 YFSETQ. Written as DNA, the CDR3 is TGCGCCAGCAGAGAAACAGGGTTTTTGGATCAGCCCCAGCATTTT. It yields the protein CASRETGFLDQPQHF.

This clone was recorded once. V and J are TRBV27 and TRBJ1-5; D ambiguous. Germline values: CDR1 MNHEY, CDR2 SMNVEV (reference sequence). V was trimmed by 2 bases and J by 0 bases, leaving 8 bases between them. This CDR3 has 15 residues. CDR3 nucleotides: TGTGCCAGCAGTTTACCCGTTATTAGCAATCAGCCCCAGCATTTT. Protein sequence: CASSLPVISNQPQHF.

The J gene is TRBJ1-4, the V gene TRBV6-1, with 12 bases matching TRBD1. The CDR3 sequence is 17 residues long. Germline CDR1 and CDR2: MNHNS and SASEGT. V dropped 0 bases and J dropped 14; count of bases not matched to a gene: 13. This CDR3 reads CASSEAFHGTGGAGLFF. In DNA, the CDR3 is TGTGCCAGCAGTGAAGCGTTTCATGGGACAGGGGGCGCAGGCCTGTTTTTT.

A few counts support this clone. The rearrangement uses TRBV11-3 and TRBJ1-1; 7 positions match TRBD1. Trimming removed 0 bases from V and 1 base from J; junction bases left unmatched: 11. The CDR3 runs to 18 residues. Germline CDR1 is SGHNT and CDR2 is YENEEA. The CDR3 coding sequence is TGTGCCAGCAGCTTAGAGAGGGGGCCCCACCAATCGAACACTGAAGCTTTCTTT. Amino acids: CASSLERGPHQSNTEAFF.

In DNA form, the CDR3 reads TGCGCCAGCAGCCAAGGAACAGACGAGCAGTACTTC. Residues: CASSQGTDEQYF. The rearrangement links TRBV4-1 to TRBJ2-7; unclear D gene. The V end was cut by 1 base, the J end by 5 bases, with 6 bases between. This CDR3 has 12 amino acids. Germline values: CDR1 MGHRA, CDR2 YSYEKL.